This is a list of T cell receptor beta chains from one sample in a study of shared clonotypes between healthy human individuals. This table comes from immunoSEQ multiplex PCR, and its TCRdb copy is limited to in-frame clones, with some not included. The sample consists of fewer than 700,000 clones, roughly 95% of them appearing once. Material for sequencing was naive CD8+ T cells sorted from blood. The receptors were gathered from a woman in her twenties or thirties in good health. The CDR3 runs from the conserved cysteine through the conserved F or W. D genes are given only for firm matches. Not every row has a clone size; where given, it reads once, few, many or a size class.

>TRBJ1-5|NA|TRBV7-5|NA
CVRSFPSNQPQHF
TGTGTCAGAAGCTTCCCCAGCAATCAGCCCCAGCATTTT
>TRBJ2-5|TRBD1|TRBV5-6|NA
CASSPGTGVRETQYF
TGTGCCAGCAGCCCCGGGACAGGGGTTCGGGAGACCCAGTACTTC
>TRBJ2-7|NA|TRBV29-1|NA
CSVILHSYSYEQYF
TGCAGCGTTATACTCCATAGTTACTCCTACGAGCAGTACTTC
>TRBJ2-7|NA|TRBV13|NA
CASSLQGPPYEQYF
TGTGCCAGCAGCTTACAGGGTCCCCCCTACGAGCAGTACTTC
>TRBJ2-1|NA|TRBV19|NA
CASRTGTQNNEQFF
TGTGCCAGTAGGACCGGGACGCAAAACAATGAGCAGTTCTTC
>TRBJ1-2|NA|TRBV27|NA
CASSLFQGYSYTF
TGTGCCAGCAGTTTATTTCAGGGTTATAGCTACACCTTC
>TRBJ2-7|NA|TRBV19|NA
CASSMADGDPYEQYF
TGTGCCAGTAGTATGGCGGACGGGGACCCCTACGAGCAGTACTTC
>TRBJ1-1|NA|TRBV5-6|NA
CASSLRAELNTEAFF
TGTGCCAGCAGCTTGAGGGCAGAACTGAACACTGAAGCTTTCTTT
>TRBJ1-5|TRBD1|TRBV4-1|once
CASREGAGQPQHF
TGCGCCAGCAGGGAGGGGGCTGGTCAGCCCCAGCATTTT
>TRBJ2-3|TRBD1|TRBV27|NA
CASGYTGGGTDTQYF
TGTGCCAGCGGCTATACAGGGGGCGGCACAGATACGCAGTATTTT
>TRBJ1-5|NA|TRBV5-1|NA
CASSLVQLNNQPQHF
TGCGCCAGCAGCTTGGTACAGCTCAACAATCAGCCCCAGCATTTT
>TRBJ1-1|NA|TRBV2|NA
CASSDFTPSWGGTEAFF
TGTGCCAGCAGTGACTTCACGCCGTCATGGGGGGGTACTGAAGCTTTCTTT
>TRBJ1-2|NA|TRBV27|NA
CASSSPTGKKDGYTF
TGTGCCAGCAGTTCGCCCACAGGCAAGAAGGATGGCTACACCTTC
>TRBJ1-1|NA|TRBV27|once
CAGRDRGAEAFF
TGTGCCGGTCGGGACCGGGGGGCTGAAGCTTTCTTT
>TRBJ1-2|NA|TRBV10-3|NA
CAISEPRGGAYGYTF
TGTGCCATCAGTGAGCCCCGGGGGGGCGCTTATGGCTACACCTTC
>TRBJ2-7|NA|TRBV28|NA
CASSFPAGLDEQYF
TGTGCCAGCAGTTTTCCGGCAGGTTTGGACGAGCAGTACTTC
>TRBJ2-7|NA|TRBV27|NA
CASSLWPPFCEQYF
TGTGCCAGCAGTTTATGGCCACCGTTTTGTGAGCAGTACTTC
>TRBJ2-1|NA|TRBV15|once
CATSRVERNNEQFF
TGTGCCACCAGCAGAGTGGAGCGGAACAATGAGCAGTTCTTC
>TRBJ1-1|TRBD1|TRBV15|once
CATSSRTGLNTEAFF
TGTGCCACCAGCAGCCGGACAGGCTTGAACACTGAAGCTTTCTTT
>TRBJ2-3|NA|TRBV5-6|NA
CASSYWGADTQYF
TGTGCCAGCAGCTACTGGGGCGCAGATACGCAGTATTTT
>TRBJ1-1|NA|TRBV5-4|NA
CASSSGVLSTEAFF
TGTGCCAGCAGCTCGGGAGTTTTGAGCACTGAAGCTTTCTTT
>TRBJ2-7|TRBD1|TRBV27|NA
CASSWDRSSSYEQYF
TGTGCCAGCAGTTGGGACAGGTCGAGCTCCTACGAGCAGTACTTC
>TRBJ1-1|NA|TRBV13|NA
CASSLGPGSTEAFF
TGTGCCAGCAGCTTAGGTCCAGGAAGCACTGAAGCTTTCTTT
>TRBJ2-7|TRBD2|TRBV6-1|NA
CASRDLAGGAYEQYF
TGTGCCAGCAGGGATCTAGCGGGAGGAGCCTACGAGCAGTACTTC